The subject of this entry is one T cell receptor (beta chain). Germline CDR1 reads SGHKS; CDR2 reads YYEKEE (reference sequence). The CDR3 sequence is 15 residues long. V dropped 4 bases and J dropped 4 bases, with 18 bases sitting between them. This specimen belongs to a study of blood T cell repertoires in COVID-19. Study summary: T cells, B-cell-depleted T cells, or PBMCs provided the cDNA or gDNA that served as material.

Clones were read by immunoSEQ multiplex PCR, and TCRdb kept only the in-frame ones, dropping some. The table shows roughly 330,000 clones, with approximately 88% occurring only once. This sequence was found in a woman aged 45-59 years with active or convalescent COVID-19. The source material was peripheral blood. V is TRBV5-5 and J is TRBJ2-7; the D gene is possibly TRBD2 (6 bases). CDR3 protein: CASSLPRLDTYEQYF. CDR3 bases: TGTGCCAGCAGCCTCCCTCGACTAGACACATACGAGCAGTACTTC.